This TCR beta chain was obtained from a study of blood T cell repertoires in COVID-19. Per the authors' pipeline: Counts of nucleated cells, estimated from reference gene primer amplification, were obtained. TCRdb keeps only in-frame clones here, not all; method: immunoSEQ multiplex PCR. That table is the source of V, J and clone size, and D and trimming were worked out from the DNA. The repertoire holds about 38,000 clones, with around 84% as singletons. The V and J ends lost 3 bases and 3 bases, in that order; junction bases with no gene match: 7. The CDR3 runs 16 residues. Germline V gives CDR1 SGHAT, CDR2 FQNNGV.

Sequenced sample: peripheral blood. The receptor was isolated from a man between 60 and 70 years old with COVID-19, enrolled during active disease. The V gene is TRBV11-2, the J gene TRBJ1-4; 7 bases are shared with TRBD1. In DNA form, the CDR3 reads TGTGCCAGCAGCTTTGCACCGACAGGGTCTAATGAAAAACTGTTTTTT. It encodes CASSFAPTGSNEKLFF. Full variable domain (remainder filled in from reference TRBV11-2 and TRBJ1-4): EAGVAQSPRYKIIEKRQSVAFWCNPISGHATLYWYQQILGQGPKLLIQFQNNGVVDDSQLPKDRFSAERLKGVDSTLKIQPAKLEDSAVYLCASSFAPTGSNEKLFFGSGTQLSVL.